This TCR beta chain was sequenced during a study of blood T cell repertoires in COVID-19. Method: immunoSEQ multiplex PCR; TCRdb's copy keeps in-frame clones and lacks some. The sample has 150,000 to 200,000 clones, about nine tenths seen once; the top ten hold about 4.8%. Trimming cost V 5 bases and J 4 bases; bases outside gene matches: 4. CDR3 length equals 15 residues. From germline, CDR1 is LNHDA and CDR2 SQIVND (reference sequence). The TCR was taken from a man aged 25-40 years with COVID-19, enrolled during active disease. Sequenced sample: peripheral blood. The chain joins TRBV19 to TRBJ2-1; TRBD2 aligns across 11 bases. Written as DNA, the CDR3 is TGTGCCAGTAGTCCCGGGACTAGCGGATACAATGAGCAGTTCTTC. Residues: CASSPGTSGYNEQFF.